The 29 T cell receptor beta chains listed next were all sequenced from one sample in a study of blood T cells in healthy people across ages. Primed by a sample-barcoded 5' primer and a J-beta primer mix, a second PCR proceeded for roughly 6 to 12 cycles. MiXCR, run by TCRdb on the 5' RACE reads, gives a single entry per CDR3 protein. The sample holds hundreds of thousands of distinct CDR3 sequences; 29% are singletons and the top ten take around 16%. What was sequenced was blood. The receptors come from a woman at least 80 years old in good health.

To note about this clonotype: A much bigger clone sits one base away, suggesting this may be a read error. The chain is built from TRBV10-3 and TRBJ1-4; D call uncertain. Trimming took 3 bases from V and 8 from J, leaving 10 bases between them. This CDR3 is built from 13 residues. Germline V gene lookup returns CDR1 ENHRY and CDR2 SYGVKD. As DNA, the CDR3 is TGTGCCATCAGTGAATTTGGGAGAGAAAAACTGTTTTTT. It yields the protein CAISEFGREKLFF.

This chain connects TRBV12-3 or TRBV12-4 to TRBJ2-3; D might be TRBD2 (5 bases). This CDR3 has 13 residues. V shed 1 base and J shed 6 bases, with 8 bases lying between them. The CDR3 sequence is CASSLGSDDTQYF. Written as DNA, the CDR3 is TGTGCCAGCAGTTTAGGTAGCGATGATACGCAGTATTTT.

The sample holds many counts of this clonotype. The chain joins TRBV5-1 to TRBJ1-1; D remains ambiguous. Germline V gives CDR1 SGHRS, CDR2 YFSETQ. V lost 0 bases and J 1 base, leaving 7 bases between the germline ends. CDR3 length: 14 amino acids. The CDR3 loop reads CASSLEPANTEAFF. CDR3 sequence (DNA): TGCGCCAGCAGCTTGGAGCCAGCGAACACTGAAGCTTTCTTT. The full variable domain, with the rest looked up from reference TRBV5-1 and TRBJ1-1, is KAGVTQTPRYLIKTRGQQVTLSCSPISGHRSVSWYQQTPGQGLQFLFEYFSETQRNKGNFPGRFSGRQFSNSRSEMNVSTLELGDSALYLCASSLEPANTEAFFGQGTRLTVV.

On this clonotype itself: A read error may explain this, as a much larger clone is one base away. The chain has TRBV18 and TRBJ2-7; perhaps TRBD1 as D (7 bases). The CDR3 covers 15 residues. Germline V gene data show CDR1 as KGHSH and CDR2 as LQKENI. As DNA, the CDR3 is TGTGCCGGCTCACCACGCGGGACAGTCTCCTACGAGCAGTACTTC. Protein: CAGSPRGTVSYEQYF.

V is TRBV20-1 and J is TRBJ1-4; 7 nucleotides match TRBD1. The V gene's germline CDR1 is DFQATT and CDR2 SNEGSKA (reference sequence). This CDR3 contains 16 residues. V shed 1 base, J shed 2 bases, and the junction held 7 bases outside the gene matches. Written as DNA, the CDR3 is TGCAGTGCTAGAGTGGCACAGGGGAGGACTAATGAAAAACTGTTTTTT. It yields the protein CSARVAQGRTNEKLFF.

This clonotype was detected a few times. The V call is TRBV5-5, the J call TRBJ2-7, with 7 bases identical to TRBD1. Losses at the gene ends were 2 bases for V and 2 bases for J; bases not matched to a gene: 4. Germline CDR1 is SGHKS and CDR2 is YYEKEE (reference sequence). This CDR3 is 14 amino acids long. The CDR3 DNA follows: TGTGCCAGCAGCTTCGGGACAGAGGCCTACGAGCAGTACTTC. It yields the protein CASSFGTEAYEQYF.

This clonotype was picked up many times. The genes are TRBV20-1 and TRBJ1-1; D unresolved. The CDR3 sequence is 11 residues long. Trimming pared 5 bases from V and 8 bases from J, leaving 12 bases between. Germline assignment: CDR1 DFQATT and CDR2 SNEGSKA (reference sequence). The CDR3, as DNA: TGCAGTGCTCCTACGAGGGTAGAAGCTTTCTTT. It yields the protein CSAPTRVEAFF.

This clonotype was counted only a few times. The J gene is TRBJ1-4, the V gene TRBV6-5; D not resolved. The length of the CDR3 is 15 residues. Germline V gives CDR1 MNHEY, CDR2 SVGAGI. Trimming pared 0 bases from V and 3 bases from J, leaving 8 bases between. The CDR3 sequence is CASSYSSRPNEKLFF. DNA for the CDR3: TGTGCCAGCAGTTACTCGTCTCGTCCTAATGAAAAACTGTTTTTT.

The chain recombines TRBV4-3 with TRBJ2-7, with 8 positions matching TRBD1. The ends lost 3 bases at V and 6 bases at J; junction bases unmatched: 13. The CDR3 covers 16 residues. CDR1 and CDR2 from the germline V gene are LGHNA and YSLEER. The CDR3 nucleotides are TGCGCCAGCAGCCATGATTCAGGACAGGGAGTGGGCGAGCAGTACTTC. Translation gives CASSHDSGQGVGEQYF.

Turning to this clonotype: A read error may be the cause here, since a much bigger clone is one base away. V gene TRBV14 combines with J gene TRBJ2-1; 9 bases fit TRBD1. V was clipped by 4 bases and J by 6 bases; unmatched bases: 13. From germline, CDR1 is SGHDN and CDR2 FVKESK. This CDR3 spans 17 amino acids. CDR3 protein: CASSPHPGQGKCNEQFF. CDR3 DNA sequence: TGTGCCAGCAGCCCCCACCCTGGACAGGGGAAATGCAATGAGCAGTTCTTC.

The V call is TRBV2, the J call TRBJ1-2; 8 bases fit TRBD1. Germline lookup yields CDR1 SNHLY and CDR2 FYNNEI. V was clipped by 8 bases and J by 4 bases; unmatched bases: 3. The CDR3 is 12 amino acids. The CDR3 is CASGDRLYGYTF. Here the CDR3 DNA reads TGTGCCAGCGGGGACAGGCTCTATGGCTACACCTTC. The full variable domain, rest sourced from reference TRBV2 and TRBJ1-2, is EPEVTQTPSHQVTQMGQEVILRCVPISNHLYFYWYRQILGQKVEFLVSFYNNEISEKSEIFDDQFSVERPDGSNFTLKIRSTKLEDSAMYFCASGDRLYGYTFGSGTRLTVV.

This clonotype has a handful of counts. The chain joins TRBV6-5 to TRBJ1-5, with D maybe TRBD1 (5 bases). From germline, CDR1 is MNHEY and CDR2 SVGAGI. This CDR3 contains 17 residues. The germline V and J ends were trimmed by 8 bases and 0 bases, with 20 bases remaining between them. CDR3 coding DNA: TGTGCCAGCGATTACAGGTGTCAAGCATATAGCAATCAGCCCCAGCATTTT. It codes for CASDYRCQAYSNQPQHF.

This clonotype was picked up many times. This chain uses TRBV5-1 with TRBJ2-1; TRBD2 matches at 7 bases. CDR1 is SGHRS and CDR2 is YFSETQ in the germline V gene. This CDR3 region has 11 residues. V shed 7 bases, J shed 10 bases, and the junction held 5 bases outside the gene matches. The CDR3 region has the DNA TGCGCCAGCGCATGGGAGGGCGAGCAGTTCTTC. Amino acids: CASAWEGEQFF. The full variable domain, with the rest looked up from reference TRBV5-1 and TRBJ2-1, is KAGVTQTPRYLIKTRGQQVTLSCSPISGHRSVSWYQQTPGQGLQFLFEYFSETQRNKGNFPGRFSGRQFSNSRSEMNVSTLELGDSALYLCASAWEGEQFFGPGTRLTVL.

The CDR3 loop reads CASSPRGGRTYEQYF. CDR3 DNA: TGTGCCAGCAGCCCTCGGGGCGGGAGGACGTACGAGCAGTACTTC. J is TRBJ2-5 and V is TRBV7-2; 8 bases line up with TRBD2. Gene TRBJ2-7 matches the end of the DNA better, so the J call may be wrong. This CDR3 spans 15 amino acids. Germline CDR1 is SGHTA and CDR2 is FQGNSA.

CDR3 sequence (DNA): TGTGCCAGCACCTTGAGCGAGCAGGGGTATTCCAATCAGCCCCAGCATTTT. Translated, it gives CASTLSEQGYSNQPQHF. The chain combines TRBV6-1 with TRBJ1-5, with a possible D match to TRBD1 (6 bases). V was cut by 7 bases and J by 3 bases, with 22 bases left in between. Germline V gene data show CDR1 as MNHNS and CDR2 as SASEGT. This CDR3 comprises 17 residues.

This clonotype has a count of ten or more. The chain links TRBV12-3 or TRBV12-4 to TRBJ1-1, with D maybe TRBD1 (6 bases). The CDR3 is made up of 13 amino acids. The V end was cut by 3 bases, the J end by 11 bases, with 16 bases between. The CDR3, as DNA: TGTGCCAGCAGTTTCCATCGATCAGGGGATGCTTTCTTT. This translates into CASSFHRSGDAFF.

This clonotype has at least ten counts. The V gene is TRBV7-2, the J gene TRBJ1-6; 7 positions agree with TRBD1. V gave up 3 bases and J gave up 5 bases; unmatched junction bases: 4. There are 15 residues in the CDR3. CDR1 and CDR2 (germline): SGHTA, FQGNSA. DNA of the CDR3: TGTGCCAGCAGCTTGCCGACAGGGAATAATTCACCCCTCCACTTT. Protein product: CASSLPTGNNSPLHF.

V gene TRBV12-5 combines with J gene TRBJ2-1; the match to TRBD2 covers 9 bases. Germline CDR1 is LGHNT and CDR2 is FRNRAP. This CDR3 has 17 amino acids. Unmatched junction bases numbered 5, after V lost 0 bases and J lost 2 bases. The CDR3 nucleotides read TGTGCTAGTGGTTTGGTACTCAGCGGGGGGACCTACAATGAGCAGTTCTTC. This codes for CASGLVLSGGTYNEQFF.

V usage is TRBV6-2 or TRBV6-3 and J usage is TRBJ1-5; no reliable D call. The germline V gene encodes CDR1 MNHEY and CDR2 SVGEGT. The length of the CDR3 is 13 residues. The ends were cut back, 7 bases at V and 1 base at J, with 8 bases in the middle. The CDR3 DNA sequence: TGTGCCAGCAACAAGGACAGCAATCAGCCCCAGCATTTT. Amino acids: CASNKDSNQPQHF.

This clonotype occurred a few times. V and J are TRBV15 and TRBJ2-7; maybe TRBD2 (5 bases). The germline V gene has CDR1 LNHNV and CDR2 YYDKDF (reference sequence). Between the trimmed V and J ends, which lost 3 bases and 4 bases, there was a span of 10 bases. The length of the CDR3 is 13 residues. The CDR3 DNA sequence: TGTGCCACCAGCAGGGACTTTAGATACGAGCAGTACTTC. Residues: CATSRDFRYEQYF.

This chain uses TRBV28 with TRBJ2-3; no firm D call. CDR1 is MDHEN and CDR2 is SYDVKM in the germline V gene. The CDR3 covers 13 residues. Trimming removed 7 bases from V and 6 bases from J, with 14 bases in between. As DNA, the CDR3 is TGTGCCAGCACTAAACCAGGTTGGGATACGCAGTATTTT. Its protein is CASTKPGWDTQYF.

This clonotype was seen at least ten times. The chain employs TRBV7-9 and TRBJ2-5; D remains ambiguous. V was cut by 0 bases and J by 9 bases, with 5 bases left in between. Germline CDR1 SEHNR, CDR2 FQNEAQ (reference sequence). The length of the CDR3 is 11 residues. The CDR3 nucleotides read TGTGCCAGCAGCTTAGCCCAGGCCCAGTACTTC. Translated: CASSLAQAQYF.

This clonotype was counted at least ten times. The chain carries TRBV20-1 and TRBJ2-7, with D possibly TRBD2 on 6 matching bases. This CDR3 has 18 amino acids. V lost 0 bases to trimming and J lost 2 bases, with 23 bases between them. Looked up from germline, CDR1 is DFQATT and CDR2 is SNEGSKA (reference sequence). The CDR3 coding sequence is TGCAGTGCTAGAGATATTGAGCTAGCACCCAAGCGGGCCTACGAGCAGTACTTC. Its translation is CSARDIELAPKRAYEQYF.

J is TRBJ1-5 and V is TRBV6-2 or TRBV6-3, with 8 bases that match TRBD1. This CDR3 region has 16 residues. Germline values: CDR1 MNHEY, CDR2 SVGEGT. V lost 4 bases, J lost 2 bases, and 7 bases stayed unmatched. CDR3 bases: TGTGCCAGCAGTTTAGGCAGGGGGCAACGCAATCAGCCCCAGCATTTT. Amino acid sequence: CASSLGRGQRNQPQHF.

This clonotype was counted many times. The rearrangement uses TRBV20-1 and TRBJ2-7, with unresolved D. This CDR3 has 13 amino acids. The germline V gene encodes CDR1 DFQATT and CDR2 SNEGSKA (reference sequence). The V end lost 5 bases, the J end lost 6 bases, and 17 bases lay between the germline ends. CDR3: CSAPATGRGEQYF. The CDR3 coding sequence is TGCAGTGCTCCAGCGACGGGCCGCGGCGAGCAGTACTTC.

The rearrangement uses TRBV5-8 and TRBJ2-5; D perhaps matches TRBD2 (6 bases). The CDR3 totals 15 residues. V shed 4 bases and J shed 1 base, with 14 bases lying between them. Germline CDR1 and CDR2: SGHTS and YDEGEE. CDR3 residues: CASSRRPGGQETQYF. The CDR3 coding sequence is TGTGCCAGCAGCCGACGGCCCGGGGGCCAAGAGACCCAGTACTTC.

V usage is TRBV20-1 and J usage is TRBJ2-6; D perhaps matches TRBD2 (6 bases). Germline loops: CDR1 DFQATT, CDR2 SNEGSKA (reference sequence). The V end was cut by 3 bases, the J end by 8 bases, with 14 bases between. The CDR3 contains 14 residues. CDR3 bases: TGCAGTGCTAGGGAGGGTTCGGGGACCAACGTCCTGACTTTC. It specifies CSAREGSGTNVLTF.

This clonotype was recorded a few times. The CDR3 DNA reads as TGTGCCAGCAGCTTAAACGTCGCTCGCAGGACGGACACCGGGGAGCTGTTTTTT. Protein product: CASSLNVARRTDTGELFF. The rearrangement links TRBV7-8 to TRBJ2-2; no clear D. The CDR3 is 18 residues long. The V end lost 2 bases, the J end lost 3 bases, and 19 bases lay between the germline ends. Germline assignment: CDR1 SGHVS and CDR2 FQNEAQ. The full variable domain, its missing parts supplied by reference TRBV7-8 and TRBJ2-2, is GAGVSQSPRYKVAKRGQDVALRCDPISGHVSLFWYQQALGQGPEFLTYFQNEAQLDKSGLPSDRFFAERPEGSVSTLKIQRTQQEDSAVYLCASSLNVARRTDTGELFFGEGSRLTVL.

Points on this clonotype: Being one base from a much bigger clone, this may be a read error. The chain uses TRBV3-1 and TRBJ2-1, with 11 bases that match TRBD2. V lost 3 bases and J lost 2; bases outside the gene matches: 9. The CDR3 consists of 18 residues. Germline V gene data show CDR1 as LGHDT and CDR2 as YNNKEL (reference sequence). This CDR3 is CASSHEWDSGGAYNEQFF. CDR3 sequence (DNA): TGTGCCAGCAGCCATGAGTGGGATAGCGGGGGGGCCTACAATGAGCAGTTCTTC.